Here is one T cell receptor (beta chain) with its context. Assay: immunoSEQ multiplex PCR; the TCRdb copy retains only in-frame clones and omits some. The sample lists about 190,000 clones, around nine tenths occurring once. The data originate from a study of blood T cell repertoires in COVID-19. The germline V gene has CDR1 SGHRS and CDR2 YFSETQ. Trimming left V 0 bases short and J 14 bases short, with 12 bases between. There are 13 residues in the CDR3. The TCR comes from a middle-aged man with acute or convalescent COVID-19. V gene TRBV5-1 combines with J gene TRBJ1-6, with D unclear. Sequenced input: peripheral blood. CDR3: CASSLEPGRTLHF. CDR3 coding DNA: TGCGCCAGCAGCTTGGAACCCGGGAGAACCCTCCACTTT.